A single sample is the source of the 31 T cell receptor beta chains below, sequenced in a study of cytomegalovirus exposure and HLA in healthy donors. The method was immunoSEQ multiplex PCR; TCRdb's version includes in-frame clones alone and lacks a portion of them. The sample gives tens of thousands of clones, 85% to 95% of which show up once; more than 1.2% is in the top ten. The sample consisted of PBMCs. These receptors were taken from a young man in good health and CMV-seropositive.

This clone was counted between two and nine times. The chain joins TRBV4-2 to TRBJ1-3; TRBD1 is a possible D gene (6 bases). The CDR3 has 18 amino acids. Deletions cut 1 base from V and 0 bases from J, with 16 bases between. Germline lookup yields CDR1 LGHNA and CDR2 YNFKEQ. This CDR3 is CASSQVPGGGSSGNTIYF. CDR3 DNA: TGTGCCAGCAGCCAAGTGCCCGGGGGCGGGAGCTCTGGAAACACCATATATTTT.

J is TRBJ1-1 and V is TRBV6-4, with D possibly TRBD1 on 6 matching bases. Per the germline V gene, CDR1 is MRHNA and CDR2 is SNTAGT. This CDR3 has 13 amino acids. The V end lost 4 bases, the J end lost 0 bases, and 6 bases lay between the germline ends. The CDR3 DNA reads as TGTGCCAGCAGTGGGGACATGAACACTGAAGCTTTCTTT. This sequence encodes CASSGDMNTEAFF.

CDR3 loop: CASSFGRGQDGYTF. The CDR3 region has the DNA TGTGCCAGCAGCTTTGGCAGGGGGCAGGATGGCTACACCTTC. The chain couples TRBV5-6 to TRBJ1-2, with 8 bases identical to TRBD1. Germline-derived CDR1 and CDR2 are SGHDT and YYEEEE. With V trimmed by 2 bases and J by 6 bases, 6 bases remained unmatched. This CDR3 is built from 14 residues.

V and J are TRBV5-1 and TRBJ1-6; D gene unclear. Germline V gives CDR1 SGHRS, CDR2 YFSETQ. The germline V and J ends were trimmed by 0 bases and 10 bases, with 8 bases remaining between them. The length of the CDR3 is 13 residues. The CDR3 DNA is TGCGCCAGCAGCTTGGCCTCTCGGTCACCCCTCCACTTT. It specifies CASSLASRSPLHF.

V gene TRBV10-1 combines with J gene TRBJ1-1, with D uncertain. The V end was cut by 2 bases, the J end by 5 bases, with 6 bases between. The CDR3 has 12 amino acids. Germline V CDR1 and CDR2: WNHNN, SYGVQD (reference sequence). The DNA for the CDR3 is TGCGCCAGCAGTGAGCGGGGAACTGAAGCTTTCTTT. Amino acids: CASSERGTEAFF.

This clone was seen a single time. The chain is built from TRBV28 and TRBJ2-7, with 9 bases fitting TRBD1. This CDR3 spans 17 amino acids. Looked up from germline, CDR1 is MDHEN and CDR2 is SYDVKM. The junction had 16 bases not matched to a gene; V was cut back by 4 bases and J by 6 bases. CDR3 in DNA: TGTGCCAGCAGTTCACCCCATCTCGGGACAGGGACCTCCGAGCAGTACTTC. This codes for CASSSPHLGTGTSEQYF.

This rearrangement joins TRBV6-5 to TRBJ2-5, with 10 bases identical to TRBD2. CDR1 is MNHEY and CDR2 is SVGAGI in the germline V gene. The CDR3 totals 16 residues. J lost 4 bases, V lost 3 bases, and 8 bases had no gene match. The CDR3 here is CASSYRASGSLETQYF. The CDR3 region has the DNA TGTGCCAGCAGTTATAGGGCTAGCGGGAGTTTAGAGACCCAGTACTTC.

This chain's CDR3 is CASSLVGQGVYEQYF. CDR3 sequence (DNA): TGTGCCAGCAGTTTGGTCGGACAGGGGGTTTACGAGCAGTACTTC. The V and J genes are TRBV27 and TRBJ2-7; 10 bases are shared with TRBD1. With 3 bases clipped from V and 4 bases from J, the junction kept 6 bases outside the gene matches. CDR1 MNHEY and CDR2 SMNVEV come from the germline V gene (reference sequence). The CDR3 has 15 amino acids.

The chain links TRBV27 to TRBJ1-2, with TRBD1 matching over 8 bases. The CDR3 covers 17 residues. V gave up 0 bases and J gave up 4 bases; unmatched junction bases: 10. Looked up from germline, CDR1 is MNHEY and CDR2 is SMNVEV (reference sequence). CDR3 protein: CASSLSRQGRVSYGYTF. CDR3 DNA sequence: TGTGCCAGCAGTTTATCGCGACAGGGGCGCGTAAGCTATGGCTACACCTTC.

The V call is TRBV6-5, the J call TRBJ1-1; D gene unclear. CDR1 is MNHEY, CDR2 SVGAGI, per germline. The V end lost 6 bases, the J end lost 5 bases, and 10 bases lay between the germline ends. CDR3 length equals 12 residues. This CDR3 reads CASSERGTEAFF. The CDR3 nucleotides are TGTGCCAGCAGCGAAAGAGGGACTGAAGCTTTCTTT.

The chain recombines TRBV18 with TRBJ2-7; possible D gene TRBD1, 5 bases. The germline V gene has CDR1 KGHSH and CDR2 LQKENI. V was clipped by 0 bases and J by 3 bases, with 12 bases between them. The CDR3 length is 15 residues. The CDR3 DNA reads TGTGCCAGCTCACCACCGGGGCTAGGGGACTACGAGCAGTACTTC. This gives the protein CASSPPGLGDYEQYF. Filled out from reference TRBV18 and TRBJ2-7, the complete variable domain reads NAGVMQNPRHLVRRRGQEARLRCSPMKGHSHVYWYRQLPEEGLKFMVYLQKENIIDESGMPKERFSAEFPKEGPSILRIQQVVRGDSAAYFCASSPPGLGDYEQYFGPGTRLTVT.

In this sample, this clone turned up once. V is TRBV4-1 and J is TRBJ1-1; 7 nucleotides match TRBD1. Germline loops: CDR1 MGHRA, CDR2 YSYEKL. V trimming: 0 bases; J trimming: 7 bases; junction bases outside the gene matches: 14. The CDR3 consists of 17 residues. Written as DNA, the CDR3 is TGCGCCAGCAGCCAAGATCCAGGGGGGCCCGAAGACGGTGAAGCTTTCTTT. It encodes CASSQDPGGPEDGEAFF.

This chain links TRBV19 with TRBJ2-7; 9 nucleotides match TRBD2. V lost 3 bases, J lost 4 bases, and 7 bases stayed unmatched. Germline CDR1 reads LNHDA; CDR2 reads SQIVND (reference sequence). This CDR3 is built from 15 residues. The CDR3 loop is CASSIGRTSAYEQYF. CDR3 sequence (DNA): TGTGCCAGTAGTATTGGTAGGACTAGCGCTTACGAGCAGTACTTC.

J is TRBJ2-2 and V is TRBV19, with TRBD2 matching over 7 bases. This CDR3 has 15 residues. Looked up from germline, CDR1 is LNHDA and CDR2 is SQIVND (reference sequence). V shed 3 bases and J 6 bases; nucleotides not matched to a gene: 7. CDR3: CASSINPGLAGELFF. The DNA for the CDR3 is TGTGCCAGTAGTATCAACCCAGGACTAGCCGGGGAGCTGTTTTTT.

The CDR3 DNA is TGTGCCAGCAGTGTAAGACCGGGACAGGGAGCGATCAATGAGCAGTTCTTC. Translated, it gives CASSVRPGQGAINEQFF. This chain joins TRBV6-1 and TRBJ2-1; 9 bases line up with TRBD1. The CDR3 extends over 17 amino acids. The V and J ends lost 4 bases and 6 bases, in that order; junction bases with no gene match: 13. The germline gives CDR1 MNHNS, CDR2 SASEGT.

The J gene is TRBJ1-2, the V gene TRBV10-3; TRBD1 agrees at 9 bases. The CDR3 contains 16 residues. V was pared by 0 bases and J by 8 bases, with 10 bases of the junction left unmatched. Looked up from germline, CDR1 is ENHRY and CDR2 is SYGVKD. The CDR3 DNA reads TGTGCCATCAGTGAGTCGGGCCCCGGGACAGGGACCGGCTACACCTTC. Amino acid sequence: CAISESGPGTGTGYTF.

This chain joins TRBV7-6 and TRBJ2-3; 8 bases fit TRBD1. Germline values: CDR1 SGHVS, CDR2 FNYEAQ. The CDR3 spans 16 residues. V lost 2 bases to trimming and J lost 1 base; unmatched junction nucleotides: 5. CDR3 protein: CASSLSPGGGTDTQYF. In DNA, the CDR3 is TGTGCCAGCAGCTTATCACCAGGGGGCGGCACAGATACGCAGTATTTT.

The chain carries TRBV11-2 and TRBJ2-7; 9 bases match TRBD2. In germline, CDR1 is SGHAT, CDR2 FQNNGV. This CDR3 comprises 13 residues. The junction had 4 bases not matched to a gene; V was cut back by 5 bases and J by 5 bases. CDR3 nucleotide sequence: TGTGCCAGCAGCCCGGGACTAGCAAACGAGCAGTACTTC. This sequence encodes CASSPGLANEQYF.

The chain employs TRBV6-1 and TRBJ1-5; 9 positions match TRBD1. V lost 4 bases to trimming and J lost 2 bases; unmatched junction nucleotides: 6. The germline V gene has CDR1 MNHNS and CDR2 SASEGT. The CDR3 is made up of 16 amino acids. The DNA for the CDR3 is TGTGCCAGCAGTGCGGCCGACAGGGGGGGCAATCAGCCCCAGCATTTT. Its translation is CASSAADRGGNQPQHF.

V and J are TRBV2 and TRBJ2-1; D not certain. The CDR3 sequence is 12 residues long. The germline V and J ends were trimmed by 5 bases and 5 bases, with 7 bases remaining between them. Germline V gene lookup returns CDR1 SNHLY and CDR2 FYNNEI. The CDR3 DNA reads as TGTGCCAGCAGTTGGCTTGACAATGAGCAGTTCTTC. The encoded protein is CASSWLDNEQFF.

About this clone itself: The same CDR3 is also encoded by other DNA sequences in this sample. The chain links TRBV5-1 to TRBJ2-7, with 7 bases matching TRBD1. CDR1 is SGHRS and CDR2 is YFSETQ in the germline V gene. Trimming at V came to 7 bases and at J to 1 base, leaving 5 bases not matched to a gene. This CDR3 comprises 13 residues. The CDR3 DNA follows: TGCGCCAGCTCCCGGGACAGATCCTACGAGCAGTACTTC. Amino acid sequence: CASSRDRSYEQYF.

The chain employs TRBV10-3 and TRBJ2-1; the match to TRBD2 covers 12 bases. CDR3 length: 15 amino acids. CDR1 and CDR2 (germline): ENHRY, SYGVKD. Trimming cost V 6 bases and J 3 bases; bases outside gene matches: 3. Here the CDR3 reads CAIRAGLAGYNEQFF. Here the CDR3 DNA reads TGTGCCATCAGAGCGGGACTAGCGGGCTACAATGAGCAGTTCTTC.

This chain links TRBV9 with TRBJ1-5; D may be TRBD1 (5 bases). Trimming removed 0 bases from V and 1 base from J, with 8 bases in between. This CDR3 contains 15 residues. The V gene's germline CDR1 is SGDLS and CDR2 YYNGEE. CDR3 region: CASSVGGVSNQPQHF. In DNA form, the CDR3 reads TGTGCCAGCAGCGTAGGGGGGGTGAGCAATCAGCCCCAGCATTTT.

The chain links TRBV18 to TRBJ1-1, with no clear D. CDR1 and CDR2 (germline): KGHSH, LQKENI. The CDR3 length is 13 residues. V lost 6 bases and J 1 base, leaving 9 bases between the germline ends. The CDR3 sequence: CASSPEENTEAFF. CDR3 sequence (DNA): TGTGCCAGCTCGCCTGAGGAGAACACTGAAGCTTTCTTT.

The CDR3 loop reads CASLRDRGGETQYF. Written as DNA, the CDR3 is TGTGCCAGCCTCCGGGACAGGGGGGGGGAGACCCAGTACTTC. The chain links TRBV2 to TRBJ2-5, with TRBD1 matching 11 bases. The CDR3 is 14 residues long. Germline trimming cut 8 bases from V and 5 bases from J; bases unmatched to any gene: 7. CDR1 is SNHLY and CDR2 is FYNNEI in the germline V gene.

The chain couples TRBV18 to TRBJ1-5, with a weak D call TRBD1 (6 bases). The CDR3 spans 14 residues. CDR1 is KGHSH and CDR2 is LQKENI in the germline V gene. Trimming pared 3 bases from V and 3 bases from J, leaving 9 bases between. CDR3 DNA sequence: TGTGCCAGCTCACCTGGGGGGGCCAATCAGCCCCAGCATTTT. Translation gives CASSPGGANQPQHF.

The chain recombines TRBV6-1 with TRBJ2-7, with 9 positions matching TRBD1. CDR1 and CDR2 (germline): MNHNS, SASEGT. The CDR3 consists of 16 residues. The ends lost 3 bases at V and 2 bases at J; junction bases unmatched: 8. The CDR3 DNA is TGTGCCAGCAGTGAGTGGGGGACAGGGTTCACCTACGAGCAGTACTTC. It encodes CASSEWGTGFTYEQYF.

The CDR3 DNA reads TGTGCCAGCAGTCATAGCGGGAGAGTTTACGAGCAGTACTTC. Protein sequence: CASSHSGRVYEQYF. The J gene is TRBJ2-7, the V gene TRBV6-5, with TRBD2 identical over 9 bases. Germline loops: CDR1 MNHEY, CDR2 SVGAGI. The V and J ends lost 5 bases and 4 bases, in that order; junction bases with no gene match: 6. The CDR3 consists of 14 residues.

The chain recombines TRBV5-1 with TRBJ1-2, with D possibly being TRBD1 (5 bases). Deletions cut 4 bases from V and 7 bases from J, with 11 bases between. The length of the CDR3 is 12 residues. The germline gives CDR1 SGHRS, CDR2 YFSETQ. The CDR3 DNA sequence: TGCGCCAGCAGCCCGGGGGGAACTGGCTACACCTTC. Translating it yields CASSPGGTGYTF.

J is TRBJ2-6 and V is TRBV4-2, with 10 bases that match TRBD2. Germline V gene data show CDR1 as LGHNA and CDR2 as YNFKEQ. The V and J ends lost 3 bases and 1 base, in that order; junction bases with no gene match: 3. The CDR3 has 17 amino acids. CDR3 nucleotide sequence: TGTGCCAGCAGCCATGTAGCGGGAGGTTCTGGGGCCAACGTCCTGACTTTC. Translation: CASSHVAGGSGANVLTF.

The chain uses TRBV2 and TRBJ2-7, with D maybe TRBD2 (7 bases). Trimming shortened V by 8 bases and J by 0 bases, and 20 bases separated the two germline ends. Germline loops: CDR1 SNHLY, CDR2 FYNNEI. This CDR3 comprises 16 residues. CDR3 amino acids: CASSKVGGASSYEQYF. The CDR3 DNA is TGTGCCAGCTCAAAAGTGGGGGGGGCGAGCTCCTACGAGCAGTACTTC.